This TCR beta chain was captured by sequencing in a study of CD8 T cells in ankylosing spondylitis. Study-wide findings and caveats: Peripheral blood held disease-linked clones only at relatively low frequency, and these were CD8+.

This clonotype was seen a handful of times. Its antigen is unidentified. Each CDR3 protein is one row after TCRdb ran MiXCR on the 5' RACE reads. The sample has under 250,000 distinct CDR3 sequences; over 9.5% are singletons. Germline V gives CDR1 LGHDT, CDR2 YNNKEL (reference sequence). The V and J ends lost 4 bases and 5 bases respectively, with 12 bases between them. The CDR3 is made up of 14 amino acids. The chain is built from TRBV3-1 and TRBJ2-1; D perhaps matches TRBD2 (5 bases). The origin of this receptor is a male donor with ankylosing spondylitis or in good health (not recorded which). Specimen: blood, either unsorted or a sorted T cell fraction (not recorded which). In DNA, the CDR3 is TGTGCCAGCAGCCGCTTCCTGGAGGACAATGAGCAGTTCTTC. It yields the protein CASSRFLEDNEQFF.